The 15 T cell receptor beta chains below all came from one sample that was sequenced in a study of Ad26.COV2.S vaccination and SARS-CoV-2 variants. Treatment specified: around 19 received Ad26.COV2.S at low or high dose, single or two shots; 5 received placebo; per-sample allocation not given. Collection of the samples took place on day 63 after the first injection of vaccine or placebo. Data came from immunoSEQ multiplex PCR; TCRdb stores just in-frame clones and leaves some out. The repertoire holds 300,000 to 450,000 clones, with approximately 85% as singletons. The material sequenced was peripheral blood, taken in a trial of Ad26.COV2.S vaccine versus placebo. The receptors were gathered from a person aged 18-65 years who received the Ad26.COV2.S COVID-19 vaccine or a placebo.

The rearrangement joins TRBV10-1 to TRBJ2-3; 11 bases are a match to TRBD1. From germline, CDR1 is WNHNN and CDR2 SYGVQD (reference sequence). This CDR3 has 14 amino acids. V lost 7 bases and J lost 6; bases outside the gene matches: 6. The CDR3 bases are TGCGCCAGCATTAGGACAGGGGGCTCGGATACGCAGTATTTT. Translation: CASIRTGGSDTQYF.

This chain connects TRBV5-5 to TRBJ1-3, with 7 bases that match TRBD1. V gave up 0 bases and J gave up 9 bases; unmatched junction bases: 15. Germline V gene lookup returns CDR1 SGHKS and CDR2 YYEKEE (reference sequence). The CDR3 is 17 amino acids. The CDR3 DNA sequence: TGTGCCAGCAGCTTGGTTAGGACCACAGGGGACCGAGGCACCATATATTTT. Translation gives CASSLVRTTGDRGTIYF.

V and J are TRBV4-1 and TRBJ2-1, with D perhaps assigned TRBD1 or TRBD2 (5 bases each). The germline gives CDR1 MGHRA, CDR2 YSYEKL. The ends were cut back, 0 bases at V and 8 bases at J, with 20 bases in the middle. This CDR3 region has 17 residues. CDR3 region: CASSQDLTSSWGDEQFF. DNA for the CDR3: TGCGCCAGCAGCCAAGATTTGACGTCTAGCTGGGGCGATGAGCAGTTCTTC.

This chain links TRBV4-3 with TRBJ2-5, with 8 bases matching TRBD2. The V gene end was trimmed by 0 bases and the J gene end by 4 bases; junction bases not matched to a gene: 4. Germline V gene lookup returns CDR1 LGHNA and CDR2 YSLEER. The length of the CDR3 is 15 residues. CDR3 sequence reads: CASSQDAGGGETQYF. The CDR3 coding sequence is TGCGCCAGCAGCCAAGATGCCGGGGGGGGAGAGACCCAGTACTTC.

This clone occurred once. The V and J genes are TRBV19 and TRBJ2-4, with D possibly matching TRBD2 (5 bases). CDR1 and CDR2 (germline): LNHDA, SQIVND (reference sequence). The CDR3 extends over 14 amino acids. V lost 6 bases to trimming and J lost 2 bases, with 11 bases between them. CDR3 region: CASRLVGTKNIQYF. The CDR3 DNA reads TGTGCCAGTAGACTAGTCGGTACCAAAAACATTCAGTACTTC.

V gene TRBV5-1 combines with J gene TRBJ2-2; D perhaps matches TRBD1 (5 bases). CDR3 length: 12 amino acids. V shed 4 bases and J shed 9 bases, with 10 bases lying between them. The germline gives CDR1 SGHRS, CDR2 YFSETQ. CDR3 bases: TGCGCCAGCAGCCAGCAGGGCCGGGAGCTGTTTTTT. Amino acids: CASSQQGRELFF.

The CDR3 region is CASSLGGRGVHEQYF. The DNA of the CDR3 is TGTGCCAGCAGCTTGGGTGGGAGGGGGGTTCACGAGCAGTACTTC. The rearrangement uses TRBV5-6 and TRBJ2-7, with a tentative D call TRBD2 (7 bases). CDR3 length: 15 residues. The germline gives CDR1 SGHDT, CDR2 YYEEEE. The V and J ends lost 0 bases and 5 bases respectively, with 15 bases between them.

In this sample, this clone turned up a few times. The genes are TRBV5-6 and TRBJ1-3, with D uncertain. CDR1 is SGHDT and CDR2 is YYEEEE in the germline V gene. The CDR3 runs to 14 residues. V was clipped by 6 bases and J by 0 bases, with 10 bases between them. The CDR3 region has the DNA TGTGCCAGCAACACATACCTCTCTGGAAACACCATATATTTT. It is translated as CASNTYLSGNTIYF.

The chain employs TRBV3-1 (or the pseudogene TRBV3-2) and TRBJ2-7; TRBD1 or TRBD2 may be the D gene (6 bases each). The germline V gene encodes CDR1 LGHDT and CDR2 YNNKEL (reference sequence). V was clipped by 4 bases and J by 7 bases, with 23 bases between them. CDR3 length: 16 amino acids. The CDR3 protein is CASSRTNPSQGREQYF. The CDR3 DNA sequence: TGTGCCAGCAGCCGCACCAACCCTTCCCAGGGGAGGGAGCAGTACTTC.

V is TRBV28 and J is TRBJ2-5; no reliable D call. CDR1 is MDHEN and CDR2 is SYDVKM in the germline V gene. V was shortened by 7 bases and J by 3 bases, with 9 bases between the two germline ends. There are 12 residues in the CDR3. For the CDR3, the DNA is TGTGCCAGCACGGGTACTAAAGAGACCCAGTACTTC. Protein: CASTGTKETQYF. Together with reference TRBV28 and TRBJ2-5, the CDR3 gives the full variable domain: DVKVTQSSRYLVKRTGEKVFLECVQDMDHENMFWYRQDPGLGLRLIYFSYDVKMKEKGDIPEGYSVSREKKERFSLILESASTNQTSMYLCASTGTKETQYFGPGTRLLVL.

The gene calls are TRBV6-2 or TRBV6-3 and TRBJ2-3, with TRBD2 as a possible D gene (7 bases). Germline lookup yields CDR1 MNHEY and CDR2 SVGEGT. CDR3 length equals 16 residues. V lost 6 bases and J lost 4, with 20 bases in between. CDR3 nucleotide sequence: TGTGCCAGCAGCCAAGGATGGGGGGGCCTCGCAGATACGCAGTATTTT. This translates into CASSQGWGGLADTQYF.

This clone has only a few counts. CDR3: CASGLSSTDTQYF. CDR3 DNA sequence: TGTGCTAGTGGTTTGTCCAGCACAGATACGCAGTATTTT. V and J are TRBV12-5 and TRBJ2-3; no reliable D call. Deletions cut 2 bases from V and 0 bases from J, with 3 bases between. This CDR3 is 13 amino acids long. Per the germline V gene, CDR1 is LGHNT and CDR2 is FRNRAP.

The chain recombines TRBV19 with TRBJ1-1; TRBD1 matches 7 bases. Trimming removed 4 bases from V and 5 bases from J; junction bases left unmatched: 7. In germline, CDR1 is LNHDA, CDR2 SQIVND (reference sequence). The CDR3 has 14 residues. CDR3 protein: CASSTHRGGTEAFF. DNA for the CDR3: TGTGCCAGTAGTACGCACAGGGGTGGGACTGAAGCTTTCTTT.

V usage is TRBV27 and J usage is TRBJ1-5; no reliable D call. Germline V CDR1 and CDR2: MNHEY, SMNVEV (reference sequence). CDR3 length equals 15 residues. The V and J ends lost 4 bases and 0 bases respectively, with 10 bases between them. Here the CDR3 reads CASSSGLNSNQPQHF. The DNA of the CDR3 is TGTGCCAGCAGTTCAGGACTTAATAGCAATCAGCCCCAGCATTTT.

This clone appeared once. The chain recombines TRBV7-6 with TRBJ1-3, with a weak D call TRBD1 (5 bases). With 4 bases removed from V and 0 bases from J, the gap between germline ends came to 13 bases. Germline V lookup: CDR1 SGHVS, CDR2 FNYEAQ. The CDR3 contains 16 residues. The chain's CDR3 is CASSSNQGLSGNTIYF. The CDR3 DNA follows: TGTGCCAGCAGCTCCAACCAGGGTCTCTCTGGAAACACCATATATTTT.